This entry is about one T cell receptor beta chain. Antigen specificity is unknown. The data stem from a study of T cells after yellow fever vaccination. Overall study context: Each low-cell-number fraction was prepared by means of SMART-Seq v4 Ultra Low Input. Whole-study results and caveats: Peaking faster, on day 5 versus 15, the secondary response was nonetheless weaker. Boosting was followed by the reappearance of most primary-vaccination clones (roughly 95% CD4, 88% CD8).

Germline V CDR1 and CDR2: SGHTA, FQGNSA. Germline trimming cut 0 bases from V and 2 bases from J; bases unmatched to any gene: 6. The CDR3 covers 16 residues. For TCR, cDNA came from 5'RACE template switching, which added a universal primer site and UMIs. From the 5' RACE reads, TCRdb called clonotypes with MiXCR, one entry per CDR3 protein. The sample holds around 340,000 distinct CDR3 sequences, 8.7% seen once. The chain uses TRBV7-2 and TRBJ2-5, with 7 bases aligning to TRBD2. The material was PBMCs, obtained on the day of the first yellow fever vaccination. This clonotype originated in a man younger than 35 who received the YFV17D yellow fever vaccine. The CDR3 loop is CASSLALAATQETQYF. For the CDR3, the DNA is TGTGCCAGCAGCTTAGCGCTAGCGGCGACACAAGAGACCCAGTACTTC.